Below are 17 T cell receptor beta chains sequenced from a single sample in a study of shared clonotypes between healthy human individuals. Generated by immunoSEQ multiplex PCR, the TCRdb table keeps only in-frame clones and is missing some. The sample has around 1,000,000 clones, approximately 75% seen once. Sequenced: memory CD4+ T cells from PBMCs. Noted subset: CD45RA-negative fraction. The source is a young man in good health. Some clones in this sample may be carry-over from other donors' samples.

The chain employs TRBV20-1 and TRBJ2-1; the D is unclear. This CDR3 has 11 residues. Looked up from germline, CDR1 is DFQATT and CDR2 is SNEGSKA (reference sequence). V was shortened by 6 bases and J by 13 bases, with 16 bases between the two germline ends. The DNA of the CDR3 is TGCAGTGCCTACCTAGAGGCCCGCCAGTTCTTC. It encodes CSAYLEARQFF.

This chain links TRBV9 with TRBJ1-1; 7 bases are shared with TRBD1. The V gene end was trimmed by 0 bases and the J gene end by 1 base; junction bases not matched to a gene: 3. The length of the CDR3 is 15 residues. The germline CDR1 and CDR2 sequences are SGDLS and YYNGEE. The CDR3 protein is CASSVVDRANTEAFF. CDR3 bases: TGTGCCAGCAGCGTAGTTGACAGGGCGAACACTGAAGCTTTCTTT.

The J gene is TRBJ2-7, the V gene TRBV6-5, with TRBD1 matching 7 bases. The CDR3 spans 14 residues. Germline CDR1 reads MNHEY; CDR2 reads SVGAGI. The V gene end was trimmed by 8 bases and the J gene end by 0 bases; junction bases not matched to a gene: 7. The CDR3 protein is CASATTGSSYEQYF. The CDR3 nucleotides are TGTGCCAGCGCTACGACAGGGAGCTCCTACGAGCAGTACTTC.

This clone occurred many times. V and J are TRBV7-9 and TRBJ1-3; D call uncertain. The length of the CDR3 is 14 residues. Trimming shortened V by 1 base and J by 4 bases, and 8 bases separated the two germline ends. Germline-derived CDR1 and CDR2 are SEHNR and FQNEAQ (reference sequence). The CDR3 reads CASSLVPGGNTIYF. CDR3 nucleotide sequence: TGTGCCAGCAGCTTAGTACCAGGAGGAAACACCATATATTTT.

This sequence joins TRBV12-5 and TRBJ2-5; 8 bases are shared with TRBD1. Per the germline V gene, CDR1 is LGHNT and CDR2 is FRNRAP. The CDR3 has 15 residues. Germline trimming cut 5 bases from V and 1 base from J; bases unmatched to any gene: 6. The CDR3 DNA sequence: TGTGCTAGTGGTCCGGGACAGGTACCCCAAGAGACCCAGTACTTC. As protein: CASGPGQVPQETQYF.

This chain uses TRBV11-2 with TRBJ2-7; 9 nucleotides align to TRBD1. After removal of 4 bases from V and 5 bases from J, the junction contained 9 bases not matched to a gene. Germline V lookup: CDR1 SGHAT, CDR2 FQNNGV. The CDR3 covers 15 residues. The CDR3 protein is CASSSTTGTGNEQYF. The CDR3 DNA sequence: TGTGCCAGCAGCTCGACTACCGGGACAGGGAACGAGCAGTACTTC.

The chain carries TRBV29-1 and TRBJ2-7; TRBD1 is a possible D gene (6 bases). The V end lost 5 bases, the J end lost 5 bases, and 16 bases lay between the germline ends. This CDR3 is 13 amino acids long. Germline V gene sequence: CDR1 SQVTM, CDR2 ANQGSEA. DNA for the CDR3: TGCAGCGTTAGAGGCAGGGGTGACAACGAGCAGTACTTC. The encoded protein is CSVRGRGDNEQYF.

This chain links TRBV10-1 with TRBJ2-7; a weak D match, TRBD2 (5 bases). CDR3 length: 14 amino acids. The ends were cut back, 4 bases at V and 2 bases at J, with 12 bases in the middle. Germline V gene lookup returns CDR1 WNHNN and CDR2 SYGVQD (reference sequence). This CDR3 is CASSGEHPPYEQYF. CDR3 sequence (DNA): TGCGCCAGCAGTGGGGAGCACCCTCCCTACGAGCAGTACTTC.

CDR3 in amino acids: CASSEMGTGLRGALFF. The CDR3 coding sequence is TGTGCCAGCAGTGAAATGGGGACAGGGCTGAGGGGAGCCTTGTTCTTC. The gene calls are TRBV6-1 and TRBJ2-1; 9 positions match TRBD1. The J segment lost 15 bases and the V segment lost 2 bases, leaving 17 bases of the junction unmatched. Germline CDR1 reads MNHNS; CDR2 reads SASEGT. The CDR3 totals 16 residues.

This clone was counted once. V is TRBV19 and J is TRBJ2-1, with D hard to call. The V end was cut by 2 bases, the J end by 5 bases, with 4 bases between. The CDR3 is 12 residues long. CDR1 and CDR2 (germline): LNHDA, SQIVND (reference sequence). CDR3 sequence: CASSIYHNEQFF. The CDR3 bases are TGTGCCAGTAGTATATACCACAATGAGCAGTTCTTC.

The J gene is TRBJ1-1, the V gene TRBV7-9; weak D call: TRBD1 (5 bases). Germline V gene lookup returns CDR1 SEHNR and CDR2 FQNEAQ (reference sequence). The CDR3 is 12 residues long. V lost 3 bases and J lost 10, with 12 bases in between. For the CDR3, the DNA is TGTGCCAGCAGCTTTACATCAGGGAGAGCTTTCTTT. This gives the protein CASSFTSGRAFF.

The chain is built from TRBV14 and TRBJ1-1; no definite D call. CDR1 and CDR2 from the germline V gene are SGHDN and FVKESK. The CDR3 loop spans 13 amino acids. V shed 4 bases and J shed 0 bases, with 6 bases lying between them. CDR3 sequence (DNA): TGTGCCAGCAGCCCCCGGATGAACACTGAAGCTTTCTTT. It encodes CASSPRMNTEAFF.

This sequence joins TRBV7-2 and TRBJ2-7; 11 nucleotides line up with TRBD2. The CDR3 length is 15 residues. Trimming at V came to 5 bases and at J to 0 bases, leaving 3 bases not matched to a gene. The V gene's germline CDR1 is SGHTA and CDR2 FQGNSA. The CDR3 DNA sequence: TGTGCCAGCAGCCCAACTAGCGGGAGCTCCTACGAGCAGTACTTC. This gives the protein CASSPTSGSSYEQYF.

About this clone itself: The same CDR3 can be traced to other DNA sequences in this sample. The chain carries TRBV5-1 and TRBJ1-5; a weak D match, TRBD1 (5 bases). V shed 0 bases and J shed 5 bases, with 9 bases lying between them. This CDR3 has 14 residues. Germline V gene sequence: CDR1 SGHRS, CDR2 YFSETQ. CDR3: CASSLVGGDQPQHF. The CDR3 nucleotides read TGCGCCAGCAGCTTGGTCGGAGGGGATCAGCCCCAGCATTTT.

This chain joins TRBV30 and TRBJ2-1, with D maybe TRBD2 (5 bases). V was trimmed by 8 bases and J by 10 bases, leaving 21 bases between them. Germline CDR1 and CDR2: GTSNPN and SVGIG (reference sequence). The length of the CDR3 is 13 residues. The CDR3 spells CAAHGRSSGEQFF. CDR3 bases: TGTGCCGCTCATGGGCGGTCCTCGGGAGAGCAGTTCTTC.

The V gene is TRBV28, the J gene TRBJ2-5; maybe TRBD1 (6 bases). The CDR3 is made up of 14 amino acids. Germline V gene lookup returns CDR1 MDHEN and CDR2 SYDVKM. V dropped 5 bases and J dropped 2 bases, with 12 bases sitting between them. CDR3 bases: TGTGCCAGCAGTATGAGGACAGCGCAAGAGACCCAGTACTTC. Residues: CASSMRTAQETQYF.

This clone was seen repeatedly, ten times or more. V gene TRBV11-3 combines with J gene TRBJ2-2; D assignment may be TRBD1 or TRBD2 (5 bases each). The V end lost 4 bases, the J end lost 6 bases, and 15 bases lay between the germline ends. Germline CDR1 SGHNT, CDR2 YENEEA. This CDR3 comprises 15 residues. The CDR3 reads CASSSPRGRAGELFF. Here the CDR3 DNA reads TGTGCCAGCAGCTCCCCACGGGGCCGTGCCGGGGAGCTGTTTTTT.